This T cell receptor beta chain appears in the sequencing data of a study of cytomegalovirus exposure and HLA in healthy donors. General study findings and limits: Researchers reportedly found TCR beta sequences accurately predicted most subjects' HLA-A and HLA-B alleles. Several of the most significant clusters appeared, in a later analysis, to be linked to common viral pathogens. Whilst most TCR sequences proved rare, a subset of public TCRs occurred across many donors. The study flagged about 150 TCR beta chains as cytomegalovirus-associated.

Between the trimmed V and J ends, which lost 8 bases and 0 bases, there was a span of 17 bases. CDR1 is SGHAT and CDR2 is FQNNGV in the germline V gene. CDR3 length equals 16 residues. Concerning this clone itself: The target antigen is unknown.

With 60 Vbeta and 13 Jbeta primers, the PCR was carried out. Clones were read by immunoSEQ multiplex PCR, and TCRdb kept only the in-frame ones, dropping some. The sample shows about 120,000 clones, roughly 69% of them seen only once. What was sequenced was PBMCs. The TCR originated in a woman between 25 and 40 years old in good health and CMV-seronegative. The chain carries TRBV11-2 and TRBJ2-4; maybe TRBD2 (6 bases). CDR3 in DNA: TGTGCCAGCTCCTCGAAGCCAGCGGGAGCCAAAAACATTCAGTACTTC. It is translated as CASSSKPAGAKNIQYF.